The present T cell receptor (beta chain) was sequenced within a study of spatial heterogeneity in lung cancer. This clonotype was seen repeatedly, ten times or more. The study tagged each TCR cDNA molecule with a unique molecular identifier. TCRdb re-derived calls from the 5' RACE reads in MiXCR, one entry per CDR3 protein. This table has under 25,000 distinct CDR3 sequences, about 9.1% appearing once. As for time point: blood at routine non-recurrence follow-up after resection. V gave up 2 bases and J gave up 1 base, with 8 bases separating them. The CDR3 runs to 14 residues. Sequencing was performed on PBMCs, taken at follow-up. The genes are TRBV12-3 or TRBV12-4 and TRBJ2-5; no reliable D call. The TCR was taken from a female donor with early-stage non-small cell lung cancer. The CDR3 region is CASSLFLGQETQYF. The CDR3 DNA reads as TGTGCCAGCAGTTTATTTCTTGGCCAAGAGACCCAGTACTTC.